This T cell receptor (beta chain) was found in a study of sequential checkpoint blockade in melanoma. Study at large: About two dozen patients had tumor biopsies before treatment and at week 13.

Treatment noted: randomized to nivolumab then ipilimumab (arm A) or the reverse (arm B). V lost 5 bases and J 4 bases, leaving 14 bases between the germline ends. CDR1 is LNHDA and CDR2 is SQIVND in the germline V gene (reference sequence). The CDR3 is made up of 14 amino acids. This clone was picked up a small number of times. The repertoire was sequenced with immunoSEQ multiplex PCR; TCRdb's copy has only in-frame clones and lacks some. There are 10,000 or so clones in the sample; about 30% occur only once, and roughly 24% lies in the top ten. The sequence derives from a human donor with melanoma. The chain carries TRBV19 and TRBJ1-2; D remains unclear. The sequencing used tumor tissue (inferred from file names), collected from a patient given nivolumab and ipilimumab in sequence. CDR3 coding DNA: TGTGCCAGTAGTCCCTCCCGGACGGGCTATGGCTACACCTTC. Residues: CASSPSRTGYGYTF.